The sequence of this TCR beta chain was determined in a study of siplizumab effects on memory and regulatory T cells (dated by TCRdb to the late 2010s). In the study overall: The effect of the anti-CD2 antibody siplizumab on alloreactive T-cell subsets was examined in allogeneic mixed lymphocyte reactions constructed from human PBMCs.

This clone appeared once. Its antigen is currently not known. No per-base quality is available; no much larger clone lies one base away. The library was built by means of the immunoSEQ multiplex PCR assay. Around 9.9 x 10^4 TCR templates per sample were assayed by the deep sequencing platform. Genomic DNA extracted from sorted T cells was used for TCRbeta CDR3 sequencing. The published analysis was carried out like this. The R programming language was used for clonal analysis of the TCRbeta CDR3 data. Comparing unstimulated samples against CFSE-low samples taken after the reaction was how alloreactive CD4+ and CD8+ clones were defined. Alloreactive CD4+ clones were assigned to regulatory or non-regulatory origin by matching sequences to sorted unstimulated Treg and non-Treg repertoires. Drawn from immuneACCESS, this table holds only the in-frame rearrangements with V and J called that TCRdb kept. Clones are partly lost; checked studies trace under half to an unresolved V gene and leave the rest unexplained. V and J calls and clone size come straight from that table; D and trimming were deduced from the DNA. Present in this sample are over 100,000 clones, 92% of which were seen just once. Of the sample, roughly 1.1% is held by the ten largest clones.

Sorted unstimulated T cells, along with proliferating T cells recovered from mixed lymphocyte reactions, underwent TCRbeta CDR3 sequencing. Fresh whole blood from ten HLA-typed healthy donors was used as the source from which PBMCs were isolated. A distance of 11 bases separates the germline ends of V and J, which lose 3 bases and 7 bases respectively. Reading the germline V gene gives CDR1 SGHDT and CDR2 YYEEEE. Taken from cysteine to phenylalanine, the CDR3 has 12 residues. CDR3 DNA is the only sequence kept; it has 36 bases, read in frame from the first base. Overall study results and their limits: Unstimulated naive T cells appeared to be more diverse than memory T cells, and naive cells seemed to make a substantial contribution to the alloresponse. For roughly 80-95% of proliferating CD4+ or CD8+ clones, no naive or memory phenotype could be assigned. The suppressive function of proliferating Tregs from siplizumab cultures was not functionally confirmed. Of the alloreactive CD4+ clones that could be mapped, the Treg-derived share averaged around 64% with siplizumab compared with around 25% in control reactions. Sequences below about 10^-5 frequency were poorly captured, so only a minor fraction of alloreactive clones could be mapped to unstimulated subsets. The cumulative frequency of alloreactive sequences traceable to unstimulated CD4+ memory T cells was significantly reduced by siplizumab.

The specimen was CD4+ T cells sorted from blood. The sequence derives from a human donor in good health. The V and J segments used are TRBV5-6 and TRBJ2-7; the D segment could be TRBD1, given 6 matching bases. The encoded CDR3 is CASSYITGEQYF. The nucleotide sequence reads TGTGCCAGCAGCTACATCACAGGGGAGCAGTACTTC.